The clone carrying this T cell receptor (beta chain) has a handful of counts. What it recognizes is unknown. The researchers isolated CD4+ and CD8+ T cells from PBMCs by sorting. The record originates from a study of CD8+ T cells in alopecia areata. Study-wide findings and caveats: More clonal than normal scalp was lesional scalp, particularly alopecia totalis/universalis. Among the cells sequenced in scalp samples are also the resident alphabeta T cells of normal skin.

Sequencing used cDNA as its template, made by extracting RNA and reverse transcribing it. Assay: immunoSEQ multiplex PCR; the TCRdb copy retains only in-frame clones and omits some. The table records 110,000 or so clones, roughly two thirds of them present only once. This CDR3 spans 18 amino acids. The V gene end was trimmed by 3 bases and the J gene end by 2 bases; junction bases not matched to a gene: 12. Per germline, CDR1 MDHEN and CDR2 SYDVKM. The clonotype was recovered from a human donor in good health. Sequencing was carried out using CD4+ T cells sorted from blood. This chain joins TRBV28 and TRBJ2-2; 7 nucleotides match TRBD1. The CDR3 loop is CASSFRPQGTVNTGELFF. CDR3 sequence (DNA): TGTGCCAGCAGTTTTAGGCCCCAGGGGACAGTAAACACCGGGGAGCTGTTTTTT.